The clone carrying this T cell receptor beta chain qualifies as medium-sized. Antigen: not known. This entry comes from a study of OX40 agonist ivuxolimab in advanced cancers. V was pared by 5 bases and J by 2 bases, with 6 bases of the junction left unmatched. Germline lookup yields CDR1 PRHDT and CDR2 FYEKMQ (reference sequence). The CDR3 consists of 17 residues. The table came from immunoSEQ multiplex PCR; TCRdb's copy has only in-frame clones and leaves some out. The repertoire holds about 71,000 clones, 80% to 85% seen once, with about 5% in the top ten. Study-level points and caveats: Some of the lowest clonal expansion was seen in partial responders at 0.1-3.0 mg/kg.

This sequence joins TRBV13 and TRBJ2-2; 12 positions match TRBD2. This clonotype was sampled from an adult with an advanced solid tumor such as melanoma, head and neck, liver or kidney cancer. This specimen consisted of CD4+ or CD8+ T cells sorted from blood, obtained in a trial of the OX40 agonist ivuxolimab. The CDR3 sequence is CASSPTSGGINTGELFF. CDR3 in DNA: TGTGCCAGCAGCCCTACTAGCGGGGGGATAAACACCGGGGAGCTGTTTTTT.